What follows is one TCR beta chain and its context. The germline V gene has CDR1 SGHNT and CDR2 YENEEA. The CDR3 covers 15 residues. V lost 5 bases and J lost 6; bases outside the gene matches: 7. This entry comes from a study of blood T cell repertoires in COVID-19. The data were produced by immunoSEQ multiplex PCR, yet TCRdb's version contains in-frame clones alone and is incomplete. The sample includes more than 85,000 clones, more than 90% of them seen just once. This clonotype was sampled from a woman aged 50 to 65 with COVID-19, enrolled during active disease. The sequenced sample was peripheral blood. The chain combines TRBV11-3 with TRBJ2-2; 9 bases align to TRBD2. The CDR3 region is CASSIGTSMSGELFF. In DNA, the CDR3 is TGTGCCAGCAGCATCGGGACTAGCATGTCCGGGGAGCTGTTTTTT.